This T cell receptor (beta chain) was captured in a study of vaccination effects on CD4 cells after COVID-19. Viral peptide pools were used in the ViraFEST assay to expand antigen-specific CD4+ T cells, and sequencing came afterward. Culture lasted about 11 days before CD4+ T cell isolation. The individual was infected with SARS-CoV-2 between March and December 2020, as confirmed by PCR. IL-2 medium took the place of half the medium on both days 3 and 7. Broader study findings: Pronounced clonal contraction occurred in clones induced by infection and by vaccine late after vaccination.

In germline, CDR1 is SGHDT, CDR2 YYEEEE. V was pared by 0 bases and J by 1 base, with 9 bases of the junction left unmatched. This CDR3 comprises 18 residues. This clone was recorded a few times. The antigen remains undetermined. Profiled with immunoSEQ multiplex PCR; TCRdb holds only in-frame clones, not every one. This table holds 20,000 to 25,000 clones, about 80% found once. The sample here was CD4+ T cells from PBMCs cultured with a peptide pool, taken before COVID-19 vaccination. This chain uses TRBV5-6 with TRBJ1-1, with 10 bases that match TRBD1. The source of this sequence is a human donor who had a prior SARS-CoV-2 infection. The chain's CDR3 is CASSLARGDRGENTEAFF. In DNA, the CDR3 is TGTGCCAGCAGCTTGGCCCGTGGGGACAGGGGAGAGAACACTGAAGCTTTCTTT.